These 30 T cell receptor beta chains were all obtained from the same sample, sequenced in a study of identical twins (dated by TCRdb to 2015 to 2016). To prepare the library, 5' RACE was applied. Reads for this sample came from an Illumina HiSeq 2000. TCRdb ran its own pipeline on the public reads, namely fastp trimming at Q25 and MiXCR clone calling, and kept in-frame beta chains. Rows are combined by CDR3 protein, so each entry shows the most common genes and DNA. In this sample the table shows about 530,000 distinct CDR3 sequences, 13% to 15% of which occur a single time. The ten most abundant clones make up more than 0.4% of the sample. The same data also contributed to another study, on yellow fever vaccine responses in identical twins.

The sequencing input was CD4+ T cells sorted from blood. The receptors derive from a woman in her late teens or twenties in good health.

This clonotype occurred a few times. V and J are TRBV7-8 and TRBJ1-2; the D is unclear. The CDR3 consists of 12 residues. In germline, CDR1 is SGHVS, CDR2 FQNEAQ. Deletions cut 0 bases from V and 7 bases from J, with 6 bases between. CDR3 nucleotides: TGTGCCAGCAGCTTAGCCCGAGGTGGCTACACCTTC. Residues: CASSLARGGYTF.

The gene calls are TRBV24-1 and TRBJ2-1; no clear D gene. Germline CDR1 reads KGHDR; CDR2 reads SFDVKD. The CDR3 is 12 amino acids. Deletions cut 7 bases from V and 10 bases from J, with 13 bases between. CDR3 sequence: CATSRTNVEQFF. The CDR3 nucleotides are TGTGCCACCAGCCGAACGAATGTAGAGCAGTTCTTC.

This clonotype appeared a few times. The gene calls are TRBV6-1 and TRBJ2-3; 7 bases map to TRBD1. The CDR3 is 15 residues long. Germline values: CDR1 MNHNS, CDR2 SASEGT. Trimming cost V 5 bases and J 0 bases; bases outside gene matches: 5. The CDR3 coding sequence is TGTGCCAGCAGTCGGAAGGGGGCTAGCACAGATACGCAGTATTTT. As protein: CASSRKGASTDTQYF.

This clonotype was counted between two and nine times. The V call is TRBV27, the J call TRBJ2-7, with 8 bases fitting TRBD1. CDR1 is MNHEY, CDR2 SMNVEV, per germline (reference sequence). The trim removed 2 bases at V and 6 bases at J, leaving 3 bases unmatched. The CDR3 spans 13 residues. The CDR3 reads CASSLRTGSEQYV. CDR3 bases: TGTGCCAGCAGTTTACGGACAGGGTCCGAGCAGTACGTC.

The gene calls are TRBV7-9 and TRBJ2-2; D remains unclear. The V gene lost 8 bases and the J gene lost 5 bases, with 9 bases spanning the gap. The CDR3 runs to 12 residues. Germline-derived CDR1 and CDR2 are SEHNR and FQNEAQ (reference sequence). The CDR3 bases are TGTGCCAGCGAACGAGAGACCGGGGAGCTGTTTTTT. It encodes CASERETGELFF.

This clonotype was counted at least ten times. The J gene is TRBJ1-2, the V gene TRBV3-1; D is undetermined. Germline CDR1 reads LGHDT; CDR2 reads YNNKEL (reference sequence). Trimming removed 3 bases at V and 6 bases at J, with 17 bases between. There are 15 residues in the CDR3. The CDR3 nucleotides read TGTGCCAGCAGCCACCTGACACGCCTGAGGGATGGCTACACCTTC. Translating gives CASSHLTRLRDGYTF.

The chain has TRBV20-1 and TRBJ2-7, with 12 nucleotides matching TRBD2. V lost 3 bases, J lost 2 bases, and 23 bases stayed unmatched. The CDR3 length is 21 residues. The germline V gene has CDR1 DFQATT and CDR2 SNEGSKA (reference sequence). CDR3 nucleotide sequence: TGCAGTGCTAGTGTTTTCCTTTCGACTAGCGGGAGCCCGACCCTCACCTACGAGCAGTACTTC. It yields the protein CSASVFLSTSGSPTLTYEQYF.

This clonotype was recorded a few times. The V call is TRBV28, the J call TRBJ2-7; 11 nucleotides match TRBD2. With V trimmed by 3 bases and J by 5 bases, 18 bases remained unmatched. CDR1 is MDHEN and CDR2 is SYDVKM in the germline V gene. The length of the CDR3 is 19 residues. CDR3 sequence: CASSFRTLGLAVSLHEQYF. Here the CDR3 DNA reads TGTGCCAGCAGTTTCCGGACCCTGGGACTAGCGGTCTCCCTCCACGAGCAGTACTTC.

This clonotype was seen ten or more times. The CDR3 loop is CASSLVGFAGMNTEAFF. The CDR3 DNA follows: TGTGCCAGCAGCTTAGTCGGGTTCGCGGGAATGAACACTGAAGCTTTCTTT. V is TRBV7-8 and J is TRBJ1-1; no definite D call. V was trimmed by 1 base and J by 0 bases, leaving 15 bases between them. The CDR3 loop spans 17 amino acids. In germline, CDR1 is SGHVS, CDR2 FQNEAQ.

The rearrangement links TRBV5-5 to TRBJ2-5; TRBD2 matches at 16 bases. This CDR3 comprises 18 residues. CDR1 is SGHKS and CDR2 is YYEKEE in the germline V gene (reference sequence). V lost 3 bases and J lost 5; bases outside the gene matches: 10. In nucleotides, the CDR3 is TGTGCCAGCAGCTCGGGACTAGCGGGAGGGCCCCCCTCTGAGACCCAGTACTTC. It specifies CASSSGLAGGPPSETQYF.

V gene TRBV12-3 or TRBV12-4 combines with J gene TRBJ2-1, with 10 bases fitting TRBD2. The trim removed 6 bases at V and 7 bases at J, leaving 6 bases unmatched. The CDR3 extends over 14 amino acids. As DNA, the CDR3 is TGTGCCAGCAGGGTGGGACTAGCGCGGAATGAGCAGTTCTTC. This translates into CASRVGLARNEQFF.

This chain uses TRBV20-1 with TRBJ1-1; no firm D call. V was shortened by 0 bases and J by 0 bases, with 14 bases between the two germline ends. The CDR3 is made up of 16 amino acids. Germline assignment: CDR1 DFQATT and CDR2 SNEGSKA (reference sequence). CDR3 in amino acids: CSARDLERTVNTEAFF. CDR3 sequence (DNA): TGCAGTGCTAGAGATTTGGAACGGACGGTGAACACTGAAGCTTTCTTT.

This clonotype was counted a few times. The chain employs TRBV20-1 and TRBJ1-1; possibly TRBD1 for D (5 bases). V was shortened by 0 bases and J by 0 bases, with 14 bases between the two germline ends. CDR3 length: 16 amino acids. Germline V CDR1 and CDR2: DFQATT, SNEGSKA (reference sequence). CDR3 nucleotides: TGCAGTGCTAGAGATGGGATGAGGGGAATGAACACTGAAGCTTTCTTT. Its translation is CSARDGMRGMNTEAFF.

The rearrangement links TRBV7-3 to TRBJ2-1; TRBD1 is a possible D gene (6 bases). CDR3 size: 17 residues. V was pared by 1 base and J by 3 bases, with 16 bases between. Per germline, CDR1 SGHTA and CDR2 FQGTGA. The CDR3 loop reads CASSLMGAGGRYNEQFF. The CDR3 bases are TGTGCCAGCAGCTTAATGGGGGCTGGCGGGCGCTACAATGAGCAGTTCTTC.

The table lists this clonotype with a few counts. The V gene is TRBV20-1, the J gene TRBJ2-4, with TRBD2 identical over 8 bases. The J segment lost 5 bases and the V segment lost 5 bases, leaving 2 bases of the junction unmatched. CDR1 is DFQATT and CDR2 is SNEGSKA in the germline V gene (reference sequence). CDR3 length: 12 residues. The CDR3 nucleotides are TGCAGTGCTTTGGGACTAGAAAACATTCAGTACTTC. Protein sequence: CSALGLENIQYF.

This clonotype occurred a few times. The chain recombines TRBV29-1 with TRBJ1-5; 7 bases are a match to TRBD1. The J segment lost 6 bases and the V segment lost 5 bases, leaving 10 bases of the junction unmatched. In germline, CDR1 is SQVTM, CDR2 ANQGSEA. This CDR3 comprises 14 residues. In DNA, the CDR3 is TGCAGCGTTTTCCAACAGGGGAATGGTCAGCCCCAGCATTTT. Protein product: CSVFQQGNGQPQHF.

The chain employs TRBV7-6 and TRBJ2-3, with no clear D. Germline-derived CDR1 and CDR2 are SGHVS and FNYEAQ. The CDR3 spans 20 residues. With 5 bases removed from V and 0 bases from J, the gap between germline ends came to 27 bases. The CDR3 is CASSLVPRPRATPSTDTQYF. In nucleotides, the CDR3 is TGTGCCAGCAGCCTAGTTCCACGACCAAGGGCAACCCCTAGCACAGATACGCAGTATTTT.

This clonotype was found a few times. The rearrangement uses TRBV20-1 and TRBJ1-5; D unclear. The CDR3 is made up of 19 amino acids. Trimming pared 1 base from V and 1 base from J, leaving 23 bases between. The V gene's germline CDR1 is DFQATT and CDR2 SNEGSKA (reference sequence). CDR3 nucleotides: TGCAGTGCTAGAGGGCGTTTAGTGGGGAAAATCGGGAGCAATCAGCCCCAGCATTTT. Translated, it gives CSARGRLVGKIGSNQPQHF.

This clonotype was counted a few times. The chain carries TRBV10-3 and TRBJ2-5; TRBD1 or TRBD2 may be the D gene (5 bases each). The CDR3 has 15 amino acids. CDR1 and CDR2 from the germline V gene are ENHRY and SYGVKD. Trimming pared 3 bases from V and 5 bases from J, leaving 16 bases between. The CDR3 sequence is CAISEGAEGMETQYF. CDR3 in DNA: TGTGCCATCAGTGAAGGAGCTGAGGGGATGGAGACCCAGTACTTC.

The J gene is TRBJ2-1, the V gene TRBV2, with 12 nucleotides matching TRBD2. V lost 7 bases to trimming and J lost 0 bases; unmatched junction nucleotides: 4. Germline values: CDR1 SNHLY, CDR2 FYNNEI. CDR3 length: 16 residues. In DNA, the CDR3 is TGTGCCAGCAAAACACTAGCGGGGGGCTCCTACAATGAGCAGTTCTTC. Translated, it gives CASKTLAGGSYNEQFF.

This chain connects TRBV19 to TRBJ1-3; 8 nucleotides agree with TRBD1. After removal of 7 bases from V and 0 bases from J, the junction contained 2 bases not matched to a gene. The CDR3 has 14 residues. Looked up from germline, CDR1 is LNHDA and CDR2 is SQIVND (reference sequence). CDR3 protein: CASTGQGSGNTIYF. The CDR3 coding sequence is TGTGCCAGTACCGGACAGGGCTCTGGAAACACCATATATTTT.

The table lists this clonotype with a few counts. J is TRBJ2-5 and V is TRBV5-1; 10 nucleotides line up with TRBD2. Germline CDR1 reads SGHRS; CDR2 reads YFSETQ. The J segment lost 1 base and the V segment lost 10 bases, leaving 13 bases of the junction unmatched. This CDR3 region has 16 residues. CDR3 protein: CACGASGSTVQETQYF. Here the CDR3 DNA reads TGCGCCTGCGGGGCTAGCGGGAGTACCGTCCAAGAGACCCAGTACTTC. The entire variable domain, with the rest obtained from reference TRBV5-1 and TRBJ2-5, is as follows: KAGVTQTPRYLIKTRGQQVTLSCSPISGHRSVSWYQQTPGQGLQFLFEYFSETQRNKGNFPGRFSGRQFSNSRSEMNVSTLELGDSALYLCACGASGSTVQETQYFGPGTRLLVL.

This clonotype was recorded many times. The rearrangement joins TRBV20-1 to TRBJ1-1; D gene ambiguous. The CDR3 totals 13 residues. V lost 0 bases and J 0 bases, leaving 5 bases between the germline ends. Germline V CDR1 and CDR2: DFQATT, SNEGSKA (reference sequence). The CDR3 loop reads CSARDLVNTEAFF. The CDR3 DNA reads TGCAGTGCTAGAGATCTCGTGAACACTGAAGCTTTCTTT.

This chain uses TRBV20-1 with TRBJ2-2; D not resolved. The V gene's germline CDR1 is DFQATT and CDR2 SNEGSKA (reference sequence). V was clipped by 1 base and J by 1 base, with 7 bases between them. CDR3 size: 14 residues. As DNA, the CDR3 is TGCAGTGCTAGAGTTCCGAAGAACACCGGGGAGCTGTTTTTT. Protein sequence: CSARVPKNTGELFF.

This chain uses TRBV24-1 with TRBJ2-1; D is ambiguous. Between the trimmed V and J ends, which lost 5 bases and 8 bases, there was a span of 9 bases. The CDR3 spans 12 residues. Germline V gene data show CDR1 as KGHDR and CDR2 as SFDVKD. CDR3 residues: CATSGVPHEQFF. CDR3 in DNA: TGTGCCACCAGTGGTGTTCCCCATGAGCAGTTCTTC.

The chain has TRBV9 and TRBJ1-6, with D maybe TRBD1 (5 bases). The CDR3 is made up of 15 amino acids. Deletions cut 4 bases from V and 7 bases from J, with 15 bases between. Germline CDR1 SGDLS, CDR2 YYNGEE. DNA of the CDR3: TGTGCCAGCAGCCCATGGGACCCACTGAATTCACCCCTCCACTTT. Protein sequence: CASSPWDPLNSPLHF.

This clonotype was seen only a few times. V gene TRBV10-3 combines with J gene TRBJ2-7, with a possible D match to TRBD2 (5 bases). Trimming pared 6 bases from V and 6 bases from J, leaving 15 bases between. Germline V CDR1 and CDR2: ENHRY, SYGVKD. The CDR3 contains 13 residues. The CDR3 reads CAIRRSRDGEQYV. CDR3 sequence (DNA): TGTGCCATCAGACGATCTCGGGATGGCGAGCAGTACGTC.

This clonotype has at least ten counts. This chain uses TRBV6-4 with TRBJ1-1; possible D gene TRBD1, 5 bases. V was shortened by 7 bases and J by 1 base, with 10 bases between the two germline ends. CDR1 and CDR2 (germline): MRHNA, SNTAGT. The CDR3 loop spans 13 amino acids. CDR3 protein: CASNQTANTEAFF. Here the CDR3 DNA reads TGTGCCAGCAACCAGACAGCGAACACTGAAGCTTTCTTT.

The sample holds a few counts of this clonotype. V usage is TRBV11-2 and J usage is TRBJ2-7; possibly TRBD1 or TRBD2 for D (5 bases each). The CDR3 contains 13 residues. Deletions cut 5 bases from V and 2 bases from J, with 10 bases between. Germline-derived CDR1 and CDR2 are SGHAT and FQNNGV. The CDR3 here is CASSPEGPYEQYV. DNA of the CDR3: TGTGCCAGCAGCCCCGAGGGGCCCTACGAGCAGTACGTC.

This clonotype was found a few times. CDR3 sequence (DNA): TGTGCCAGCTCACTACCGACAGGGGGCCTGAAGACCCAGTACTTC. Translated: CASSLPTGGLKTQYF. V is TRBV18 and J is TRBJ2-5; 10 bases fit TRBD1. The CDR3 contains 15 residues. The germline CDR1 and CDR2 sequences are KGHSH and LQKENI. Trimming took 4 bases from V and 6 from J; bases not matched to a gene: 8.